This record concerns one T cell receptor (beta chain) sequence. This entry belongs to a study of blood T cell repertoires in COVID-19. Whole-study context: COVID-19 samples, acute and convalescent, were from the United States, Italy and Spain. Nucleic acid was either cDNA or gDNA, and it came from T cells, B-cell-depleted T cells, or PBMCs.

V lost 3 bases to trimming and J lost 8 bases; unmatched junction nucleotides: 12. CDR3 length equals 16 residues. Germline V lookup: CDR1 SGHKS, CDR2 YYEKEE (reference sequence). The authors' processing: Cell counts per sample came from amplifying reference gene primers. This table comes from immunoSEQ multiplex PCR, and its TCRdb copy is limited to in-frame clones, with some not included. The DNA was the basis for D and trimming; V, J and clone size are from that table. This sample has 95,000 to 100,000 clones, with around 74% found just once. The receptor was derived from a woman aged 80 or over with active or convalescent COVID-19. The sequencing sample was made of peripheral blood. The V call is TRBV5-5, the J call TRBJ2-1; 9 bases match TRBD2. The CDR3 sequence is CASSSHSGSSWDEQFF. The CDR3, as DNA: TGTGCCAGCAGCTCCCATAGCGGGAGCAGTTGGGATGAGCAGTTCTTC. The entire variable domain, with the rest obtained from reference TRBV5-5 and TRBJ2-1, is as follows: DAGVTQSPTHLIKTRGQQVTLRCSPISGHKSVSWYQQVLGQGPQFIFQYYEKEERGRGNFPDRFSARQFPNYSSELNVNALLLGDSALYLCASSSHSGSSWDEQFFGPGTRLTVL.